The TCR beta chain described here comes from a study of shared clonotypes between healthy human individuals. Study conclusions and caveats: Naive subsets typically showed greater estimated richness than memory subsets.

Germline V gene data show CDR1 as SEHNR and CDR2 as FQNEAQ (reference sequence). V dropped 5 bases and J dropped 2 bases, with 11 bases sitting between them. CDR3 length equals 14 residues. Note on this clone: What it recognizes is unknown.

Original analysis: Junction-only sequences without quality scores were provided by ImmunoSEQ, so filtering was different. Sequenced by immunoSEQ multiplex PCR; TCRdb stores in-frame clones only, minus some. The V and J calls and clone size were taken over from that table, and D and trimming were inferred from the DNA. The table shows around 940,000 clones, with more than 75% occurring only once. What was sequenced was memory CD4+ T cells sorted from blood. Subset denoted: CD45RA-negative fraction. The rearrangement joins TRBV7-9 to TRBJ2-3, with unresolved D. The receptor comes from a young man in good health. The CDR3: CASSPSSFTDTQYF. DNA of the CDR3: TGTGCCAGCAGCCCCTCTAGTTTCACAGATACGCAGTATTTT.